The clone carrying this T cell receptor beta chain was observed a single time. Antigen specificity is unknown. Latent tuberculosis screening used tuberculin skin test and IGRA at entry. Each clinical donor contributed on average roughly 100,000 T cells from unsorted cryopreserved PBMC. The data were obtained in a study of T cells in tuberculosis. Study overall: T cells were selected with CD1B tetramers loaded with glucose monomycolate. Study conclusions and caveats: Active tuberculosis cases were adults; controls were adolescents.

Germline CDR1 is MNHNS and CDR2 is SASEGT. CDR3 length: 15 amino acids. Trimming removed 5 bases at V and 3 bases at J, with 16 bases between. Method: immunoSEQ multiplex PCR; TCRdb's copy keeps in-frame clones and lacks some. The sample carries fewer than 55,000 clones, nearly 95% recorded once. V is TRBV6-1 and J is TRBJ2-5, with D tentatively TRBD2 (6 bases). Source material: PBMCs. This sequence was found in a donor aged 10-29 years with latent tuberculosis or without tuberculosis infection. The CDR3 DNA reads as TGTGCCAGCAGTCGCCCGGGAGATGTAAAAGAGACCCAGTACTTC. Its protein is CASSRPGDVKETQYF.